What follows describes a single T cell receptor beta chain. The antigen is unknown. Libraries were prepared by immunoSEQ multiplex PCR; TCRdb keeps only in-frame clonotypes and omits some of them. The sample consists of about 340,000 clones, about 94% of them appearing once. This sample was taken from a study of brain T cells in children with intractable seizures. As to time point: blood from clinic visit 5 months post-surgery; TSC patient then seizure free. The sequenced cases were selected for having the highest brain T cell transcript signatures. Pre-surgery treatment included at least one anti-epileptic drug. General study findings and limits: Patients' HCMV serostatus was unknown; virus specificity rests on CDR3 similarity alone.

The CDR3 runs to 16 residues. The V call is TRBV7-5, the J call TRBJ2-1; the DNA was not used to check the table's D call, TRBD1. TRBV7-5 is labeled a pseudogene. Sequenced here: peripheral blood, sampled more than 4 months after surgery. The source is a boy under three years old with tuberous sclerosis and intractable seizures. CDR3 protein: CARSLVGTGLENEQFF. The CDR3 DNA follows: TGTGCCAGAAGCTTAGTAGGGACAGGGTTGGAAAATGAGCAGTTCTTC.